The 18 T cell receptor beta chains below come from one sample, sequenced in a study of blood T cells in healthy people across ages. Primed by a sample-barcoded 5' primer and a J-beta primer mix, a second PCR proceeded for roughly 7 to 12 cycles. TCRdb reprocessed the 5' RACE reads with MiXCR, giving one entry per CDR3 protein. The sample shows roughly 680,000 distinct CDR3 sequences, about 50% of them seen only once. The sequenced sample was blood. The receptors were gathered from an elderly woman in good health.

The chain uses TRBV2 and TRBJ1-2; unclear D gene. The length of the CDR3 is 14 residues. Trimming shortened V by 6 bases and J by 7 bases, and 18 bases separated the two germline ends. Per the germline V gene, CDR1 is SNHLY and CDR2 is FYNNEI. CDR3 bases: TGTGCCAGCAGGACGACTGCTCCCTCCTTTGGCTACACCTTC. Translated: CASRTTAPSFGYTF.

This clonotype was seen just once. The gene calls are TRBV24-1 and TRBJ2-1, with 9 nucleotides matching TRBD2. With 6 bases clipped from V and 5 bases from J, the junction kept 4 bases outside the gene matches. The CDR3 runs to 14 residues. Germline CDR1 and CDR2: KGHDR and SFDVKD. CDR3 DNA: TGTGCCACCAGTCTAGCGGGGTCCGACAATGAGCAGTTCTTC. Its protein is CATSLAGSDNEQFF.

On this clonotype: Being one base from a much bigger clone, this may be a read error. The chain has TRBV18 and TRBJ2-1; the D is unclear. V was clipped by 6 bases and J by 13 bases, with 22 bases between them. CDR3 size: 14 residues. The germline V gene encodes CDR1 KGHSH and CDR2 LQKENI. CDR3 sequence: CASSPGPLSKTQFF. CDR3 nucleotides: TGTGCCAGCTCCCCTGGACCTTTATCTAAGACCCAGTTCTTC.

This clonotype appeared many times. The chain uses TRBV12-3 or TRBV12-4 and TRBJ2-1; 9 nucleotides align to TRBD1. V lost 7 bases, J lost 6 bases, and 7 bases stayed unmatched. This CDR3 has 14 amino acids. Here the CDR3 DNA reads TGTGCCAGCATTTCGCCGGACAGGGGCAATGAGCAGTTCTTC. Translated, it gives CASISPDRGNEQFF.

Only a few counts were recorded for this clonotype. The rearrangement joins TRBV4-2 to TRBJ2-7; D may correspond to TRBD1 or TRBD2 (6 bases each). The DNA matches TRBJ2-5 better at its end, which makes the J call doubtful. Germline V CDR1 and CDR2: LGHNA, YNFKEQ. CDR3 length: 15 residues. This CDR3 reads CASSPFGGDKETQYF. The DNA of the CDR3 is TGTGCCAGCAGCCCCTTCGGAGGGGACAAAGAGACCCAGTACTTC.

This chain links TRBV6-1 with TRBJ1-5; the D gene is possibly TRBD1 (6 bases). V was pared by 7 bases and J by 5 bases, with 15 bases between. The CDR3 is 14 residues long. CDR1 and CDR2 from the germline V gene are MNHNS and SASEGT. This CDR3 is CASKGGWRDQPQHF. The CDR3 DNA sequence: TGTGCCAGCAAGGGGGGATGGAGGGATCAGCCCCAGCATTTT.

The rearrangement links TRBV6-6 to TRBJ2-1, with 7 bases identical to TRBD2. The V gene end was trimmed by 7 bases and the J gene end by 1 base; junction bases not matched to a gene: 13. This CDR3 is built from 17 residues. Per the germline V gene, CDR1 is MNHNY and CDR2 is SVGAGI (reference sequence). The CDR3 nucleotides are TGTGCCAGCACAGGATTTGTTGGCGGGGGTTCCTACAATGAGCAGTTCTTC. Translating it yields CASTGFVGGGSYNEQFF.

The chain is built from TRBV20-1 and TRBJ1-1; a weak D match, TRBD1 (6 bases). Germline CDR1 and CDR2: DFQATT and SNEGSKA (reference sequence). V was shortened by 0 bases and J by 4 bases, with 12 bases between the two germline ends. The CDR3 runs 14 residues. For the CDR3, the DNA is TGCAGTGCTAGAGATGTGGGGGCTGGCACTGAAGCTTTCTTT. It codes for CSARDVGAGTEAFF.

This clonotype was detected many times. The chain carries TRBV2 and TRBJ2-7, with TRBD2 as a possible D gene (5 bases). The CDR3 has 12 amino acids. Germline CDR1 SNHLY, CDR2 FYNNEI. Trimming removed 7 bases from V and 5 bases from J, with 12 bases in between. The CDR3 region has the DNA TGTGCCAGCACCACGGACGGGGACGAGCAGTACTTC. Translated: CASTTDGDEQYF.

Ten or more counts support this clonotype. The chain is built from TRBV20-1 and TRBJ2-5; 9 positions agree with TRBD2. The CDR3 runs 15 residues. Per germline, CDR1 DFQATT and CDR2 SNEGSKA (reference sequence). The V segment lost 4 bases and the J segment 0 bases; nucleotides outside the gene matches: 6. The CDR3 here is CSAKGLAWYQETQYF. CDR3 in DNA: TGCAGTGCTAAGGGACTAGCTTGGTACCAAGAGACCCAGTACTTC.

This clonotype was picked up many times. The V and J genes are TRBV12-3 or TRBV12-4 and TRBJ2-1; the D gene is possibly TRBD1 (6 bases). The V end lost 4 bases, the J end lost 4 bases, and 8 bases lay between the germline ends. The CDR3 has 13 residues. The CDR3: CASSSDRYNEQFF. The CDR3 DNA reads as TGTGCCAGCAGTTCCGACAGGTACAATGAGCAGTTCTTC.

CDR3 region: CAISARQGQETQYF. The CDR3 DNA follows: TGTGCCATCAGTGCAAGACAGGGACAAGAGACCCAGTACTTC. V and J are TRBV10-3 and TRBJ2-5; the match to TRBD1 covers 7 bases. This CDR3 spans 14 amino acids. V gave up 4 bases and J gave up 2 bases; unmatched junction bases: 4. Per the germline V gene, CDR1 is ENHRY and CDR2 is SYGVKD.

This clonotype appeared once. This sequence joins TRBV5-1 and TRBJ1-1, with D tentatively TRBD1 (6 bases). The germline CDR1 and CDR2 sequences are SGHRS and YFSETQ. V was shortened by 4 bases and J by 0 bases, with 16 bases between the two germline ends. This CDR3 is 16 amino acids long. Written as DNA, the CDR3 is TGCGCCAGCAGCCCTGGCAGGGGACCAATGAACACTGAAGCTTTCTTT. This codes for CASSPGRGPMNTEAFF.

Note on this clonotype: A much larger clone differs by one base, so this may be a read error. V gene TRBV7-2 combines with J gene TRBJ2-1; 7 bases match TRBD1. CDR1 and CDR2 from the germline V gene are SGHTA and FQGNSA. This CDR3 has 15 amino acids. CDR3 in amino acids: CASRRGDSSYNGQFF. The CDR3 coding sequence is TGTGCCAGCCGTAGAGGGGACAGCTCCTACAATGGGCAGTTCTTC.

This chain connects TRBV28 to TRBJ2-3, with TRBD2 matching over 8 bases. The V gene's germline CDR1 is MDHEN and CDR2 SYDVKM. V gave up 3 bases and J gave up 4 bases; unmatched junction bases: 9. The CDR3 sequence is 16 residues long. The DNA for the CDR3 is TGTGCCAGCAGTTTTGGGAGCGGGAGTGGGTCAGATACGCAGTATTTT. Translation gives CASSFGSGSGSDTQYF.

This clonotype was counted between two and nine times. This chain links TRBV6-6 with TRBJ2-7; D may be TRBD2 (6 bases). CDR1 and CDR2 from the germline V gene are MNHNY and SVGAGI (reference sequence). The CDR3 runs 14 residues. V was pared by 7 bases and J by 7 bases, with 20 bases between. In DNA form, the CDR3 reads TGTGCCAGCACCCGGGAGAGCGCCTACAATGAGCAGTACTTC. It specifies CASTRESAYNEQYF.

This clonotype was detected ten times or more. This chain joins TRBV5-1 and TRBJ2-2; 9 nucleotides align to TRBD2. V was clipped by 2 bases and J by 2 bases; unmatched bases: 4. The germline V gene encodes CDR1 SGHRS and CDR2 YFSETQ. The CDR3 spans 16 residues. The CDR3 region is CASSFGTSINTGELFF. Written as DNA, the CDR3 is TGCGCCAGCAGCTTCGGGACTAGCATCAACACCGGGGAGCTGTTTTTT.

Worth noting for this clonotype: A read error may produce the germline difference seen at one junction end. V and J are TRBV7-2 and TRBJ2-5, with D possibly matching TRBD2 (5 bases). This CDR3 contains 15 residues. Germline CDR1 SGHTA, CDR2 FQGNSA. Here the CDR3 reads CASSRRLLEVETQYF. The DNA of the CDR3 is TGCGCCAGCAGCAGAAGACTCTTGGAGGTGGAGACCCAGTACTTC.